Presented here are 14 T cell receptor beta chains from one specimen sequenced in a study of T cells expressing NK-cell markers. TCRdb re-called the 5' RACE reads; every CDR3 protein appears as one record, without DNA. Its listing shows 200,000 to 300,000 distinct CDR3 sequences. The specimen sequenced was blood T cells: a sorted CD56 or NKG2C T cell subset, CD4+ or CD8+ T cells, or bulk PBMC T cells (not recorded which). Receptor source: a man younger than 35 in good health.

This chain connects TRBV7-2 to TRBJ2-7; no DNA is available, so the TRBD1 call from TCRdb remains unchecked. The length of the CDR3 is 16 residues. Germline V gene data show CDR1 as SGHTA and CDR2 as FQGNSA. The CDR3 here is CASSLGGAGKSYEQYF.

This chain links TRBV5-1 with TRBJ1-3. Germline values: CDR1 SGHRS, CDR2 YFSETQ. There are 14 residues in the CDR3. CDR3: CASSLGENGNTIYF.

The chain is built from TRBV5-6 and TRBJ1-1. In germline, CDR1 is SGHDT, CDR2 YYEEEE. The CDR3 has 12 amino acids. This CDR3 is CASSLAVGATFF.

V is TRBV5-1 and J is TRBJ2-7; TCRdb proposes TRBD1, but this gene call is untestable without DNA. This CDR3 has 12 amino acids. Germline V gives CDR1 SGHRS, CDR2 YFSETQ. The CDR3 here is CASSLGQLEQYF.

The chain carries TRBV20-1 and TRBJ2-1; the TRBD2 assignment by TCRdb is unverifiable without DNA. From germline, CDR1 is DFQATT and CDR2 SNEGSKA (reference sequence). The CDR3 has 16 amino acids. The CDR3 loop reads CSAYLAGEVPFDEQFF.

The chain employs TRBV7-8 and TRBJ2-3; absent DNA, TCRdb's TRBD1 call cannot be checked. Germline CDR1 reads SGHVS; CDR2 reads FQNEAQ. This CDR3 has 16 residues. The CDR3 sequence is CASSLEAGWSTDTQYF.

The gene calls are TRBV18 and TRBJ2-5. The CDR3 sequence is 14 residues long. The V gene's germline CDR1 is KGHSH and CDR2 LQKENI. The CDR3 reads CASSPPASGETQYF.

The rearrangement links TRBV20-1 to TRBJ2-3; TCRdb reports TRBD1, a call that lacks DNA to check it against. Germline-derived CDR1 and CDR2 are DFQATT and SNEGSKA (reference sequence). This CDR3 region has 13 residues. CDR3 residues: CSAWDAGTDTQYF.

The V gene is TRBV5-1, the J gene TRBJ2-4; TCRdb reports TRBD2, a call that lacks DNA to check it against. The V gene's germline CDR1 is SGHRS and CDR2 YFSETQ. The CDR3 loop spans 13 amino acids. CDR3 amino acids: CASSLRTSGRVYF.

The gene calls are TRBV28 and TRBJ2-7; TCRdb reports TRBD1, a call that lacks DNA to check it against. Germline values: CDR1 MDHEN, CDR2 SYDVKM. CDR3 length: 12 amino acids. Here the CDR3 reads CASRRGREKQYF.

This sequence joins TRBV5-5 and TRBJ2-5; the D call from TCRdb, TRBD1, cannot be confirmed without DNA. Germline V gene sequence: CDR1 SGHKS, CDR2 YYEKEE (reference sequence). There are 16 residues in the CDR3. The CDR3 spells CASSGERGSPIATQYF.

Here the CDR3 reads CASSYGGPGDTEAFF. V usage is TRBV6-5 and J usage is TRBJ1-1. The CDR3 covers 15 residues. Per germline, CDR1 MNHEY and CDR2 SVGAGI.

The V call is TRBV12-5, the J call TRBJ1-1. Germline assignment: CDR1 LGHNT and CDR2 FRNRAP. The CDR3 runs 14 residues. CDR3 sequence: CASGPRLMNTEAFF.

CDR3 in amino acids: CASSSWDSRTEAFF. The rearrangement uses TRBV7-6 and TRBJ1-1; TCRdb's assignment of TRBD1 cannot be checked, as there is no DNA. Per the germline V gene, CDR1 is SGHVS and CDR2 is FNYEAQ. This CDR3 has 14 residues.